This T cell receptor beta chain was sequenced during a study of T cell responses to AZD1222 COVID-19 vaccine. Profiling relied on immunoSEQ multiplex PCR, and the TCRdb table lists in-frame clones only, not all of them. The sample has tens of thousands of clones; 85% to 90% are singletons. The CDR3 loop spans 15 amino acids. J was trimmed by 2 bases and V by 3 bases; bases with no gene match: 8. Germline V lookup: CDR1 SGDLS, CDR2 YYNGEE. The sequenced sample was peripheral blood, obtained on day 0 of AZD1222 vaccination. This clonotype was obtained from an adult in good health. The chain joins TRBV9 to TRBJ2-7, with 7 positions matching TRBD1. CDR3 loop: CASSEHGTATYEQYF. Here the CDR3 DNA reads TGTGCCAGCAGCGAGCACGGGACAGCTACCTACGAGCAGTACTTC. Supplemented by reference TRBV9 and TRBJ2-7, the full variable domain reads DSGVTQTPKHLITATGQRVTLRCSPRSGDLSVYWYQQSLDQGLQFLIQYYNGEERAKGNILERFSAQQFPDLHSELNLSSLELGDSALYFCASSEHGTATYEQYFGPGTRLTVT.